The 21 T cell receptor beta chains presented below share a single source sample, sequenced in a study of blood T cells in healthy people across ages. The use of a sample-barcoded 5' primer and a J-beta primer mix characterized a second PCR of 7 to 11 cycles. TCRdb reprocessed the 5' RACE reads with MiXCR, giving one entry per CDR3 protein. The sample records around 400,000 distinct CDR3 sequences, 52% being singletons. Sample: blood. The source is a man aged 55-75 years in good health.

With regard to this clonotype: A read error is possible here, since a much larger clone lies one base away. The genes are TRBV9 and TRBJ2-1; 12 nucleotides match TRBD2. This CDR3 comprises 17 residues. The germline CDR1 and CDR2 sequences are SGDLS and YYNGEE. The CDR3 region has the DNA TGTGTCAGCAGCCCGGGGACTAGCGGGCCCCGTCTCAATGAGCAGTTCTTC. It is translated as CVSSPGTSGPRLNEQFF.

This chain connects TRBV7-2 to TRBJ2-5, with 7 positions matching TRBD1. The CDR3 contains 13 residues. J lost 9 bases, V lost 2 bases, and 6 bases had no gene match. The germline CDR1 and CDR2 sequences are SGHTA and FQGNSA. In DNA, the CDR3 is TGTGCCAGCAGCTTACACGACCAGGGGGCCCAGTACTTC. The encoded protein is CASSLHDQGAQYF.

CDR3 coding DNA: TGCAGTGCTAGAGGTCCTAGGGGTTACGAGCAGTACTTC. Protein sequence: CSARGPRGYEQYF. The genes are TRBV20-1 and TRBJ2-7; tentatively, D is TRBD1 (5 bases). Germline values: CDR1 DFQATT, CDR2 SNEGSKA (reference sequence). The length of the CDR3 is 13 residues. The germline V and J ends were trimmed by 1 base and 4 bases, with 11 bases remaining between them.

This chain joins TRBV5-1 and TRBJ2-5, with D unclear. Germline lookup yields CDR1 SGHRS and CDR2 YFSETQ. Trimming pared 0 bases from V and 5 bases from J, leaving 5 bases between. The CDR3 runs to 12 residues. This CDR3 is CASSLAKETQYF. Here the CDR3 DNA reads TGCGCCAGCAGCTTGGCCAAGGAGACCCAGTACTTC.

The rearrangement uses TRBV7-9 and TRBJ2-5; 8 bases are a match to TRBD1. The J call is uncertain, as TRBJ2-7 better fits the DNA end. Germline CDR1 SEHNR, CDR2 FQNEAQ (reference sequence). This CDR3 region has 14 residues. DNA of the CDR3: TGTGCCAGCAGTTTTTGGACAGGGAGAGGCGAGCAGTACTTC. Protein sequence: CASSFWTGRGEQYF.

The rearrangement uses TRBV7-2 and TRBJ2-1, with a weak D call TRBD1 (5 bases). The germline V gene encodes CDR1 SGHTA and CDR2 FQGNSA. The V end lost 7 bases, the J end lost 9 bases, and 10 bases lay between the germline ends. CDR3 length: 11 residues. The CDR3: CASTQGSEQFF. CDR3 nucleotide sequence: TGTGCCAGCACCCAGGGTAGTGAGCAGTTCTTC.

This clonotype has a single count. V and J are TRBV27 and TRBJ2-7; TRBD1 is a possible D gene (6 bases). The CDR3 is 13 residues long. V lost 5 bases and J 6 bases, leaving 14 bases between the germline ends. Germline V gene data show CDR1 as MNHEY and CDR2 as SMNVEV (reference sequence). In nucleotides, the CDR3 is TGTGCCAGCAGTGGGTCGGCCAGGGGCGAGCAGTACTTC. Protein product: CASSGSARGEQYF.

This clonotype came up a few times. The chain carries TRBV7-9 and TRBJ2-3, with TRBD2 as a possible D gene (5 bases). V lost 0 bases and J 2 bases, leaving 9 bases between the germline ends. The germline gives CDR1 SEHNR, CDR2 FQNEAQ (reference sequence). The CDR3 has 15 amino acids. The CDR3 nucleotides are TGTGCCAGCAGCTTAGCTGGGAGCCTCACAGATACGCAGTATTTT. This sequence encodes CASSLAGSLTDTQYF.

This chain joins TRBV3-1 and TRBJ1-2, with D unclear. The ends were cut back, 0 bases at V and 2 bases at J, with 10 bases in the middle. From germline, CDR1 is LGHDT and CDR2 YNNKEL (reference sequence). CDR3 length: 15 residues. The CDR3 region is CASSQDGRTNYGYTF. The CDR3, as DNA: TGTGCCAGCAGCCAAGATGGCAGGACCAACTATGGCTACACCTTC.

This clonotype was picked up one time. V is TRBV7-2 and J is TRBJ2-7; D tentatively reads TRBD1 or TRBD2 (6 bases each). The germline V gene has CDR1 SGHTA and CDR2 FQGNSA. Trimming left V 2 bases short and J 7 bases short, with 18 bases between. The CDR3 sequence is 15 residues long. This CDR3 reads CASSLLTPGGNEQYF. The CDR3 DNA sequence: TGTGCCAGCAGCTTATTGACCCCCGGGGGCAATGAGCAGTACTTC.

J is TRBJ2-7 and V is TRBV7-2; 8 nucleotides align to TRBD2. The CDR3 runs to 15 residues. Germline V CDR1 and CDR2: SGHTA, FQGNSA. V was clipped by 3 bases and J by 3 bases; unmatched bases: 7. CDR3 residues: CASSFLREGYYEQYF. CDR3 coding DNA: TGTGCCAGCAGCTTTTTACGGGAGGGGTACTACGAGCAGTACTTC.

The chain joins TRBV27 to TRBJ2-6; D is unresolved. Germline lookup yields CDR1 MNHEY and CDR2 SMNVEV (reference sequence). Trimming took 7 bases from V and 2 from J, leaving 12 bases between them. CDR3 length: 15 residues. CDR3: CASTRRGAGANVLTF. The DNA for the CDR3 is TGTGCCAGCACCCGTCGAGGCGCTGGGGCCAACGTCCTGACTTTC.

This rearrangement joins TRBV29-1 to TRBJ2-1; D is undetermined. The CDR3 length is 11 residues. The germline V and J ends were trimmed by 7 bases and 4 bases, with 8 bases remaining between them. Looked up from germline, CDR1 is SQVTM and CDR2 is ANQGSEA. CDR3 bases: TGCAGCGGTGACCGGTACAATGAGCAGTTCTTC. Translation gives CSGDRYNEQFF.

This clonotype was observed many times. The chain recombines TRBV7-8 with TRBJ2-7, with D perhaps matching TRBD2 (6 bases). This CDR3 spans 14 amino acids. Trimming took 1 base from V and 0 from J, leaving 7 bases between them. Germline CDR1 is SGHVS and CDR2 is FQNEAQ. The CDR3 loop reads CASSLGSGSYEQYF. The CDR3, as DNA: TGTGCCAGCAGCTTAGGTAGCGGCTCCTACGAGCAGTACTTC.

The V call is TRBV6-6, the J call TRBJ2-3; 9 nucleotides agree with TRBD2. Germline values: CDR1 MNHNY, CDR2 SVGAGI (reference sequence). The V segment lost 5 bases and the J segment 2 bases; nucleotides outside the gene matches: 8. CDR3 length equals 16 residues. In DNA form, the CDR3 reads TGTGCCAGCAGTCCCTCCGGCGGGAGGGCCACAGATACGCAGTATTTT. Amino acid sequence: CASSPSGGRATDTQYF.

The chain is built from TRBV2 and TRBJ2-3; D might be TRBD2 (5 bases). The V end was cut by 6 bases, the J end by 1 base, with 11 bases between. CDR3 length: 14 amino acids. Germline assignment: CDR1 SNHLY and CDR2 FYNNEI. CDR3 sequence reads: CASRHGVGTDTQYF. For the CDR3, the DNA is TGTGCCAGCAGGCACGGGGTCGGCACAGATACGCAGTATTTT.

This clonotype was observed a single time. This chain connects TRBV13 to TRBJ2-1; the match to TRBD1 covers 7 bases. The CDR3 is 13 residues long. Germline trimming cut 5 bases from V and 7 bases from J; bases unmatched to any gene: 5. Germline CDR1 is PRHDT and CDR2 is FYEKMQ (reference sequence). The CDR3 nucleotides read TGTGCCAGCAGCACTCAACAGGGGAATGAGCAGTTCTTC. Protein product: CASSTQQGNEQFF.

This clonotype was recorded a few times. CDR3 nucleotide sequence: TGTGCCAGCACGGGCCGACTAGCCCAACAAGAGACCCAGTACTTC. Translated: CASTGRLAQQETQYF. The chain links TRBV7-2 to TRBJ2-5; the match to TRBD2 covers 7 bases. The germline V gene encodes CDR1 SGHTA and CDR2 FQGNSA. The junction had 10 bases not matched to a gene; V was cut back by 7 bases and J by 2 bases. CDR3 length equals 15 residues.

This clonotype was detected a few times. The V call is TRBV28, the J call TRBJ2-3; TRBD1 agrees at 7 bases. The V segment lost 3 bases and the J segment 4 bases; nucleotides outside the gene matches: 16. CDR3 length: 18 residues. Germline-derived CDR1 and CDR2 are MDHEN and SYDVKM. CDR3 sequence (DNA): TGTGCCAGCAGTTTTTTGGGGGCCACAGGGGAAGCGTCAGATACGCAGTATTTT. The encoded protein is CASSFLGATGEASDTQYF. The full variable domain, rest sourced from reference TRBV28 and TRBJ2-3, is DVKVTQSSRYLVKRTGEKVFLECVQDMDHENMFWYRQDPGLGLRLIYFSYDVKMKEKGDIPEGYSVSREKKERFSLILESASTNQTSMYLCASSFLGATGEASDTQYFGPGTRLTVL.

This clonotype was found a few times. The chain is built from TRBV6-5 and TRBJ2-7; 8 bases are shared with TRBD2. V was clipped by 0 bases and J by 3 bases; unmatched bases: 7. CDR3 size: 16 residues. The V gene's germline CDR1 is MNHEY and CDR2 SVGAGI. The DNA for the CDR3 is TGTGCCAGCAGTTACTCGTCGCTAGCGGGCCACTACGAGCAGTACTTC. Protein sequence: CASSYSSLAGHYEQYF.

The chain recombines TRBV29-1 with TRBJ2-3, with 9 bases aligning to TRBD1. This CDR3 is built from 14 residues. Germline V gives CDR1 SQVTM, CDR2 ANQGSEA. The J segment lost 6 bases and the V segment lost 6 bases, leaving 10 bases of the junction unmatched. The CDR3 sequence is CSVRTGTGRDTQYF. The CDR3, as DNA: TGCAGCGTCCGTACCGGGACAGGGAGGGATACGCAGTATTTT.